This T cell receptor (beta chain) was sequenced during a study of graft-versus-host responses after intestinal transplantation. Study-wide background: Those transplanted obtained multivisceral, liver-intestinal, or isolated intestinal grafts. Every transplant recipient was induced with anti-thymocyte globulin, then maintained on tacrolimus and steroids for around 3 years.

Profiled with immunoSEQ multiplex PCR; TCRdb holds only in-frame clones, not every one. The sample contains about 54,000 clones, about 89% of which appear only once. General study points: Where graft-donor T cell macrochimerism was present, patients had high graft-versus-host to host-versus-graft clonal ratios in allografts.

This CDR3 is 14 amino acids long. Germline CDR1 SGHAT, CDR2 FQNNGV. V lost 7 bases and J 10 bases, leaving 20 bases between the germline ends. Comment on this clone: Its antigen is not identified.

The receptor's source is a human patient who received an intestinal transplant, so some T cells may come from the graft donor. This specimen was PBMCs, taken roughly 660 days after intestinal transplant. This sequence joins TRBV11-2 and TRBJ2-1, with D perhaps assigned TRBD1 or TRBD2 (5 bases each). The CDR3 nucleotides read TGTGCCAGCAACCGGGACCGCATCACCAGCGAGCAGTTCTTC. Translating gives CASNRDRITSEQFF.